Listed below are T cell receptor beta chains from one sample, sequenced in a study of blood T cells in healthy people across ages. TCRdb re-derived calls from the 5' RACE reads in MiXCR, one entry per CDR3 protein. The sample consists of about 640,000 distinct CDR3 sequences, roughly 50% of them appearing once. The sample comprised blood. All receptors come from a man in his fifties or sixties in good health. Each CDR3 is given with its conserved first and last residue. A D gene is named only where the DNA matches it firmly. Clone size is shown for a subset of rows, as once, few, many or a class of expanded clone.

CDR3 protein,CDR3 DNA,clone size,J gene,V gene,D gene
CASSPRTRPYNEQFF,TGTGCCAGCAGCCCCCGGACTCGCCCCTACAATGAGCAGTTCTTC,-,TRBJ2-1,TRBV3-1,-
CATSRERGSGGYTF,TGTGCCACCAGCAGAGAAAGGGGTTCGGGCGGCTACACCTTC,-,TRBJ1-2,TRBV15,-
CASRPDRAYRYTF,TGTGCCAGCAGACCCGACAGGGCCTATCGCTACACCTTC,many,TRBJ1-2,TRBV6-2/TRBV6-3,TRBD1
CASSRESQTSYGYTF,TGTGCCAGCAGCCGAGAGTCCCAAACTTCCTATGGCTACACCTTC,-,TRBJ1-2,TRBV6-2/TRBV6-3,-
CASSLTRGGPDEKLFF,TGCGCCAGCAGCTTGACAAGGGGAGGGCCGGATGAAAAACTGTTTTTT,-,TRBJ1-4,TRBV5-1,-
CASKSPGRGTEAFF,TGTGCCAGCAAATCCCCAGGGCGCGGCACTGAAGCTTTCTTT,-,TRBJ1-1,TRBV27,-
CASSEQDGGYGYTF,TGTGCCAGCAGTGAGCAGGACGGCGGCTATGGCTACACCTTC,-,TRBJ1-2,TRBV25-1,-
CSARGTGGEETQYF,TGCAGTGCTAGGGGGACAGGGGGCGAAGAGACCCAGTACTTC,-,TRBJ2-5,TRBV20-1,TRBD1
CASSLARSGTDTQYF,TGTGCCAGCAGCTTGGCTAGGTCGGGCACAGATACGCAGTATTTT,-,TRBJ2-3,TRBV5-6,-
CASRAGTESYEQYF,TGCGCCAGCAGAGCCGGGACAGAGTCCTACGAGCAGTACTTC,-,TRBJ2-7,TRBV5-1,TRBD1
CASSSGTAREQYF,TGTGCCAGCAGCAGTGGGACAGCGCGCGAGCAGTACTTC,-,TRBJ2-7,TRBV7-9,TRBD1
CSAYDRSGETQYF,TGCAGTGCTTACGACCGTAGCGGGGAGACCCAGTACTTC,-,TRBJ2-5,TRBV20-1,TRBD2
CASTKRWEKSQYF,TGTGCCAGCACCAAAAGGTGGGAAAAGTCGCAGTACTTC,-,TRBJ2-5,TRBV12-3/TRBV12-4,-
CASSPNRGIQETQYF,TGCGCCAGCAGCCCAAACAGGGGCATCCAAGAGACCCAGTACTTC,many,TRBJ2-5,TRBV5-1,TRBD1
CAISDRDRGEETQYF,TGTGCCATCAGTGATAGGGACAGGGGAGAAGAGACCCAGTACTTC,-,TRBJ2-5,TRBV10-3,TRBD1
CASSRGVLAGGQETQYF,TGTGCCAGCTCCCGAGGGGTGCTAGCGGGGGGTCAAGAGACCCAGTACTTC,many,TRBJ2-5,TRBV25-1,TRBD2
CASSPADRGYEQYF,TGCGCCAGCAGTCCCGCGGACAGGGGCTACGAGCAGTACTTC,-,TRBJ2-7,TRBV5-1,TRBD1
CASGVTEKLFF,TGTGCCAGCGGTGTCACAGAAAAACTGTTTTTT,-,TRBJ1-4,TRBV12-3/TRBV12-4,-
CASSLQKSLYNEQFF,TGTGCCAGCAGCTTACAGAAGTCCCTTTACAATGAGCAGTTCTTC,-,TRBJ2-1,TRBV7-2,-
CSVGVVKETQYF,TGCAGCGTTGGGGTGGTAAAAGAGACCCAGTACTTC,few,TRBJ2-5,TRBV29-1,-
CAISEISTETQYF,TGTGCCATCAGTGAGATTAGCACGGAGACCCAGTACTTC,-,TRBJ2-5,TRBV10-3,-
CASSEALAGTLGETQYF,TGTGCCAGCAGTGAAGCCCTAGCGGGGACTCTTGGGGAGACCCAGTACTTC,few,TRBJ2-5,TRBV2,TRBD2
CASSQDRAGALDTQYF,TGTGCCAGCAGCCAAGATCGGGCGGGGGCCCTCGATACGCAGTATTTT,-,TRBJ2-3,TRBV4-2,-
CASSVAAAPDEQYF,TGTGCCAGCAGCGTAGCGGCTGCTCCTGACGAGCAGTACTTC,once,TRBJ2-7,TRBV9,-
CASSLGPPDGYTF,TGTGCCAGCAGTCTGGGACCCCCAGATGGCTACACCTTC,-,TRBJ1-2,TRBV12-3/TRBV12-4,-